The clone carrying this TCR beta chain was seen only a few times. This record belongs to a study of graft-versus-host responses after intestinal transplantation. The study, taken as a whole, reports: GvH clones appeared in recipient marrow, some first in ileum or blood.

V was cut by 4 bases and J by 4 bases, with 11 bases left in between. This CDR3 has 13 amino acids. Germline V gene data show CDR1 as MNHEY and CDR2 as SMNVEV (reference sequence). The table came from immunoSEQ multiplex PCR; TCRdb's copy has only in-frame clones and leaves some out. In the table there are roughly 10,000 clones, roughly 38% of which are singletons. The researchers put around 200,000 CFSE-labeled responder cells into plates with around 200,000 irradiated, violet-dye-labeled stimulator cells. Sorted cells were CFSE-low CD3+CD4+ or CD3+CD8+ proliferating responders. The receptor was isolated from a human patient who received an intestinal transplant. The sample in question was alloreactive CD8+ T cells from a mixed lymphocyte reaction culture, obtained before intestinal transplant. The subset: CFSE-low proliferating T cells sorted from roughly six-day pre-transplant mixed lymphocyte reaction (GvH or HvG direction). The chain uses TRBV27 and TRBJ2-7; weak D call: TRBD2 (6 bases). The CDR3: CASSWGVRYEQYF. Written as DNA, the CDR3 is TGTGCCAGCAGTTGGGGGGTCCGGTACGAGCAGTACTTC.